This T cell receptor beta chain derives from a study of T cells in Graves' hyperthyroidism and ophthalmopathy. Amplification of TCR beta CDR3 regions used RNA as the template. First-round RT-PCR with HTBI primers amplified the TCR CDR3 region. One entry per CDR3 protein, called by TCRdb with MiXCR from the multiplex PCR reads. The sample holds 300,000 to 450,000 distinct CDR3 sequences, 15% to 20% seen once. Study-level findings and limits: Most thyroid clonotypes expanded above 0.001 appeared in blood too.

Exclusions: uncontrolled infection, other autoimmune disease, pregnancy, lactation. The PBMCs had their origin in approximately 10 ml of fresh peripheral blood. In this sample, this clonotype turned up many times. Its antigen is still unknown. Germline V CDR1 and CDR2: MDHEN, SYDVKM. The CDR3 contains 17 residues. Trimming took off 3 bases at V and 1 base at J, with 18 bases between the two ends. The V call is TRBV28, the J call TRBJ1-1; perhaps TRBD1 as D (5 bases). The sample taken for sequencing was blood. This sequence was found in a woman between 35 and 50 years old with Graves' ophthalmopathy. The CDR3 sequence is CASSFHRKAGRNTEAFF. The CDR3 coding sequence is TGTGCCAGCAGTTTTCATCGAAAAGCAGGGCGGAACACTGAAGCTTTCTTT.